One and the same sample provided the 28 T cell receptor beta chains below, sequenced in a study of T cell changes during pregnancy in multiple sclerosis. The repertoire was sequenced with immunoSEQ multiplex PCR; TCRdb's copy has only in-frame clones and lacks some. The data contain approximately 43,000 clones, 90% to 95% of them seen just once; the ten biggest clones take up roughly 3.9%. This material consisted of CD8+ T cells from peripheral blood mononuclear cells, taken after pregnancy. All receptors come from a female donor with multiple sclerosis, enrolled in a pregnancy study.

The CDR3 loop reads CAWSGGYNTGELFF. The CDR3 nucleotides are TGTGCCTGGAGTGGAGGGTATAACACCGGGGAGCTGTTTTTT. The chain couples TRBV30 to TRBJ2-2, with a weak D call TRBD2 (5 bases). The CDR3 has 14 residues. Germline CDR1 and CDR2: GTSNPN and SVGIG (reference sequence). The V end was cut by 1 base, the J end by 2 bases, with 8 bases between. Complete variable domain (other parts from reference TRBV30 and TRBJ2-2): SQTIHQWPATLVQPVGSPLSLECTVEGTSNPNLYWYRQAAGRGLQLLFYSVGIGQISSEVPQNLSASRPQDRQFILSSKKLLLSDSGFYLCAWSGGYNTGELFFGEGSRLTVL.

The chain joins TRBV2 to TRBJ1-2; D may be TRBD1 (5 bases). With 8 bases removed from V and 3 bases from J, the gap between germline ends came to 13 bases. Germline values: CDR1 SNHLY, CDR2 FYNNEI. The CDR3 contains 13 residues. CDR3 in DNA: TGTGCCAGCCCCCCTGGGGCGGACTATGGCTACACCTTC. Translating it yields CASPPGADYGYTF. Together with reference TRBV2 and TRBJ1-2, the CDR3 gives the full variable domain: EPEVTQTPSHQVTQMGQEVILRCVPISNHLYFYWYRQILGQKVEFLVSFYNNEISEKSEIFDDQFSVERPDGSNFTLKIRSTKLEDSAMYFCASPPGADYGYTFGSGTRLTVV.

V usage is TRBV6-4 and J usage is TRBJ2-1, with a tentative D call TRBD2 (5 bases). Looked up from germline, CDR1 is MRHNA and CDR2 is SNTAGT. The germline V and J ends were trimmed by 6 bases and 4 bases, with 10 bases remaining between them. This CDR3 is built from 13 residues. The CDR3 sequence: CASRGGLYNEQFF. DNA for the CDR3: TGTGCCAGCAGAGGAGGACTTTACAATGAGCAGTTCTTC.

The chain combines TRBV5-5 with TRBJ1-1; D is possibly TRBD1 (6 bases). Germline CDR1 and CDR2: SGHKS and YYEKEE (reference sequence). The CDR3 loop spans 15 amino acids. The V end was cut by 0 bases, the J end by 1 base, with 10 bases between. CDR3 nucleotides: TGTGCCAGCAGCTTGGCGGGGGGCCCGAACACTGAAGCTTTCTTT. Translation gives CASSLAGGPNTEAFF.

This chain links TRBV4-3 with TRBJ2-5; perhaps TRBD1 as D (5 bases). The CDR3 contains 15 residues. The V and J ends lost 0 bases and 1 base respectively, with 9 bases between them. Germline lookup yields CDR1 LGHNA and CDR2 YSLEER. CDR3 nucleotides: TGCGCCAGCAGCCAAGAGGCGCAGGGCCAAGAGACCCAGTACTTC. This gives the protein CASSQEAQGQETQYF.

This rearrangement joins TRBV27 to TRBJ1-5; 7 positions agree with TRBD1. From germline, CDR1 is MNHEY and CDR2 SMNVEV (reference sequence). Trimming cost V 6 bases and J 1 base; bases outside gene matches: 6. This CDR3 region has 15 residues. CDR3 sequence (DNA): TGTGCCAGCAGGGATACAGGGGTCAGCAATCAGCCCCAGCATTTT. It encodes CASRDTGVSNQPQHF.

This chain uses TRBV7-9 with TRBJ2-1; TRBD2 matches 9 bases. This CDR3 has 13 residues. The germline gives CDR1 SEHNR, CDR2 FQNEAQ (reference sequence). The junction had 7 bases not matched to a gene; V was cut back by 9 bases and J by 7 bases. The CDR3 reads CASAGGPMNEQFF. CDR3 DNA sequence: TGTGCCAGTGCGGGAGGGCCGATGAATGAGCAGTTCTTC.

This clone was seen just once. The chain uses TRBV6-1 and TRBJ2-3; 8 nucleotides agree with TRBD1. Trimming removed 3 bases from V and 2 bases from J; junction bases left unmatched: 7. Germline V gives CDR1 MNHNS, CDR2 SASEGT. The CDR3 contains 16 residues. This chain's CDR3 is CASSEGDRIITDTQYF. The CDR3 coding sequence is TGTGCCAGCAGTGAGGGGGACAGGATCATCACAGATACGCAGTATTTT.

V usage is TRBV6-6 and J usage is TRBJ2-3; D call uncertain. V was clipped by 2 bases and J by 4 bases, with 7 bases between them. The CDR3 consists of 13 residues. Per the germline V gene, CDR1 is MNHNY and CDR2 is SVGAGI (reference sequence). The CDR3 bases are TGTGCCAGCAGTTACAGCGAGGCAGATACGCAGTATTTT. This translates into CASSYSEADTQYF.

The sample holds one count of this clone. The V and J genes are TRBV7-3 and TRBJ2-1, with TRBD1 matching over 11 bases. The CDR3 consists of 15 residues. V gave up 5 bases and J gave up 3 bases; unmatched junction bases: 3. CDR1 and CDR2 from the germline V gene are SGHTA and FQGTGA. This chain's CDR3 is CASSAGTGGYNEQFF. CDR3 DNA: TGTGCCAGCAGCGCTGGGACAGGGGGCTACAATGAGCAGTTCTTC.

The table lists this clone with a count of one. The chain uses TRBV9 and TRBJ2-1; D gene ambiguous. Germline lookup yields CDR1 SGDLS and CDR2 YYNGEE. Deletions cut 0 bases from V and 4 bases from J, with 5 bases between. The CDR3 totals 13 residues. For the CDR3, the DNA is TGTGCCAGCAGCGTAGAATCTTACAATGAGCAGTTCTTC. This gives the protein CASSVESYNEQFF.

The CDR3, as DNA: TGTGCCAGCAGTGTAAACAGGGGGGGGAACACTGAAGCTTTCTTT. As protein: CASSVNRGGNTEAFF. The chain is built from TRBV6-4 and TRBJ1-1, with TRBD1 matching over 8 bases. Germline CDR1 is MRHNA and CDR2 is SNTAGT. The junction had 5 bases not matched to a gene; V was cut back by 4 bases and J by 1 base. This CDR3 contains 15 residues.

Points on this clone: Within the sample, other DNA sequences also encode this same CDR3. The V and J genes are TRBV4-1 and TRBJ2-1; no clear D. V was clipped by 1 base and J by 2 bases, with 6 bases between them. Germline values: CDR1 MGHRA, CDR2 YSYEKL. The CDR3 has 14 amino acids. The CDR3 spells CASSQGGTYNEQFF. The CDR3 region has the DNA TGCGCCAGCAGCCAAGGCGGAACCTACAATGAGCAGTTCTTC.

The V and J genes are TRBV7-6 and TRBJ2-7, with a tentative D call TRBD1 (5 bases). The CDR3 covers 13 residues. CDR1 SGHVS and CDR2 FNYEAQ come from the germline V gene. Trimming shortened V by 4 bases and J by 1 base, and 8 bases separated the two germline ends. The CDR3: CASSSRQSYEQYF. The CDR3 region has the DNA TGTGCCAGCAGCTCCCGACAGTCCTACGAGCAGTACTTC.

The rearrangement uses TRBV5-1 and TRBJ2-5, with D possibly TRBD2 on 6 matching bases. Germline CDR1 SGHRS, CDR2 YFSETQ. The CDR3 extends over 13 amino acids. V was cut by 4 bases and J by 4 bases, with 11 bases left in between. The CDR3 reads CASSAGLGETQYF. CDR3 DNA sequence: TGCGCCAGCAGCGCGGGACTGGGAGAGACCCAGTACTTC.

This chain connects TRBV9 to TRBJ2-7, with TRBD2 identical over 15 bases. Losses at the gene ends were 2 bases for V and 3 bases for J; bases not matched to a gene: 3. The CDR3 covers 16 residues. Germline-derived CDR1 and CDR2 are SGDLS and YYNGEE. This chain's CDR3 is CASSVGTSGRIYEQYF. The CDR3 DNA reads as TGTGCCAGCAGCGTTGGGACTAGCGGGAGGATCTACGAGCAGTACTTC.

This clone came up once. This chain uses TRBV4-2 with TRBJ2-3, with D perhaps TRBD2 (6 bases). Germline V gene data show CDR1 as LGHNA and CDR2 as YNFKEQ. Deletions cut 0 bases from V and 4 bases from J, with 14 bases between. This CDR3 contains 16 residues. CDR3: CASSQDPSRGADTQYF. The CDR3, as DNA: TGTGCCAGCAGCCAAGACCCTTCGCGGGGTGCAGATACGCAGTATTTT.

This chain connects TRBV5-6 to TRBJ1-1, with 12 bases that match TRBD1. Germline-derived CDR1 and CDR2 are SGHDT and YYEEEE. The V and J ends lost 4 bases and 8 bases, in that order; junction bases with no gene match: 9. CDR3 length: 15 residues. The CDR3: CASSHRDRGRREAFF. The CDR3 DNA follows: TGTGCCAGCAGCCACAGGGACAGGGGGCGCAGAGAAGCTTTCTTT.

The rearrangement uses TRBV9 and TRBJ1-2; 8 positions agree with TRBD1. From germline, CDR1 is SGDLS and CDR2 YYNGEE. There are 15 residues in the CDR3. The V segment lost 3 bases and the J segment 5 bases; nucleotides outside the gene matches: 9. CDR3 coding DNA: TGTGCCAGCAGCGGAAGACAGGGGCGCTCTTATGGCTACACCTTC. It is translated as CASSGRQGRSYGYTF.

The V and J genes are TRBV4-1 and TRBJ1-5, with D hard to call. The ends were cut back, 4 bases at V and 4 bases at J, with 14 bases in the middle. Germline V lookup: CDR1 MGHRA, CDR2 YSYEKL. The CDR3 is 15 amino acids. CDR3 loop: CASSPRRRRNQPQHF. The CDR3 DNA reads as TGCGCCAGCAGCCCCAGAAGAAGGAGGAATCAGCCCCAGCATTTT.

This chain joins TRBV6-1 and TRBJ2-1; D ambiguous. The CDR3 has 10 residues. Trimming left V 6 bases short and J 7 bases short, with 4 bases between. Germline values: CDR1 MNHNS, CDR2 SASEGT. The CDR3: CASRQNEQFF. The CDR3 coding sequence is TGTGCCAGCAGGCAGAATGAGCAGTTCTTC.

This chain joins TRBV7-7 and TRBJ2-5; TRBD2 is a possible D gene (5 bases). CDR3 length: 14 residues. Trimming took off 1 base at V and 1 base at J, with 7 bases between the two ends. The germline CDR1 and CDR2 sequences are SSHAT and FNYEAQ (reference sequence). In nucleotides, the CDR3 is TGTGCCAGCAGCTTAGGGGAGACCCAAGAGACCCAGTACTTC. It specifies CASSLGETQETQYF.

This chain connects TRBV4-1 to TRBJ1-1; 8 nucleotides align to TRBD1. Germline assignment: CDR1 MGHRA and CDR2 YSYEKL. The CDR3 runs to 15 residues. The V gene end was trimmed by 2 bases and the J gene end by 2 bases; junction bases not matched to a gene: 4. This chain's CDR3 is CASSQSAGGNTEAFF. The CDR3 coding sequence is TGCGCCAGCAGCCAATCGGCAGGGGGCAACACTGAAGCTTTCTTT.

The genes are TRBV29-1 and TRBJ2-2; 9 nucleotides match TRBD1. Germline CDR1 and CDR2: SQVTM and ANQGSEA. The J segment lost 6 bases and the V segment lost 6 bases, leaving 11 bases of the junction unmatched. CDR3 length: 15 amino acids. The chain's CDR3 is CSVRGGTGKAGELFF. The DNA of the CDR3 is TGCAGCGTCCGAGGGGGGACAGGGAAAGCCGGGGAGCTGTTTTTT.

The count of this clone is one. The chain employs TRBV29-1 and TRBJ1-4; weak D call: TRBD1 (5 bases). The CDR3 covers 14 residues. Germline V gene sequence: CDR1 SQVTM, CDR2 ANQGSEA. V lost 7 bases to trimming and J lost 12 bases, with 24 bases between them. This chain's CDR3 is CSARVREVSKELFF. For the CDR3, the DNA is TGCAGCGCTCGGGTCAGGGAGGTTTCGAAGGAACTGTTTTTT.

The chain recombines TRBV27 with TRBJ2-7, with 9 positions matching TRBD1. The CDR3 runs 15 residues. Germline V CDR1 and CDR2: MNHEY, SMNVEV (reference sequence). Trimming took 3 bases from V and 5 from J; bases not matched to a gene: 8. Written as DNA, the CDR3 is TGTGCCAGCAGTTTCCCCGGGACAGGGCCCAACGAGCAGTACTTC. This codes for CASSFPGTGPNEQYF.

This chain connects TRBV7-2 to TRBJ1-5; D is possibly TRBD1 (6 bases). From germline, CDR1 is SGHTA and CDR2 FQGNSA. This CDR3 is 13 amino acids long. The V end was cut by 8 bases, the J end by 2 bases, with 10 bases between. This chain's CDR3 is CASQSGGNQPQHF. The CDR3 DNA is TGTGCCAGCCAATCAGGGGGCAATCAGCCCCAGCATTTT.

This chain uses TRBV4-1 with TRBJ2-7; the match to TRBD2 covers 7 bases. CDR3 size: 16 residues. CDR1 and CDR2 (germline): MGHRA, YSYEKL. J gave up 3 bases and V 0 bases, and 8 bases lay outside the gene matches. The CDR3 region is CASSQDLAGRVYEQYF. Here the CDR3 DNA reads TGCGCCAGCAGCCAAGATCTGGCAGGGAGGGTCTACGAGCAGTACTTC.